This TCR beta chain stems from a study of T-cell memory formation after mild COVID-19. From 5'RACE with constant-segment primers came TCR alpha and TCR beta cDNA libraries that carried sample barcodes and UMIs. MiXCR was run by TCRdb on the 5' RACE reads, yielding one entry per CDR3 protein. The sample consists of roughly 450,000 distinct CDR3 sequences, more than 15% of them appearing once. Notes on the study in general: Among contracting clones, CD4+ were mainly CM/EM and CD8+ enriched in EMRA.

As for this clonotype: Its antigen is not identified.

Germline V gene sequence: CDR1 ENHRY, CDR2 SYGVKD. Between the trimmed V and J ends, which lost 9 bases and 11 bases, there was a span of 11 bases. The CDR3 has 10 residues. The source material was PBMCs or a T cell subset sorted from them (not recorded which). The clonotype comes from a man in his late teens or twenties who had mild COVID-19 (a few samples of this study predate the infection). Cell type and time point are not known. The chain combines TRBV10-3 with TRBJ2-1; TRBD2 is a possible D gene (6 bases). CDR3 sequence: CAMGAGKQFF. The DNA of the CDR3 is TGTGCCATGGGAGCGGGTAAGCAGTTCTTC.